The rows below give T cell receptor beta chains drawn from one sample of a study of blood T cell repertoires in COVID-19. Sequencing used immunoSEQ multiplex PCR; TCRdb keeps in-frame clones, though not all of them. The top ten clones hold 0.83% of a sample with 250,000 or so clones, around 90% of them seen once. The sequenced sample was peripheral blood. These receptors were obtained from a man aged 25-45 years with COVID-19, enrolled during active disease. The CDR3 runs from the conserved cysteine through the conserved F or W. D genes are given only for firm matches. A row's size may be missing; if present it is once, few, many or a size class.

DNA,CDR3,J,D,V,size
TGTGCCAGCAGCTTAGGAAGTGTCCGAGGCTATGGCTACACCTTC,CASSLGSVRGYGYTF,TRBJ1-2,-,TRBV11-2,-
TGTGCCAGCAGTAAGGGACAGGGGAACGAGCAGTACTTC,CASSKGQGNEQYF,TRBJ2-7,TRBD1,TRBV12-3/TRBV12-4,once
TGTGCCAGCATCCCCGGAGCTGGCACTGAAGCTTTCTTT,CASIPGAGTEAFF,TRBJ1-1,-,TRBV27,-
TGTGCCAGCAGTTTACGAGGGGGCAATGGCTACACCTTC,CASSLRGGNGYTF,TRBJ1-2,TRBD1,TRBV27,-
TGTGCCAGCAGCGCCCCGACTAGCGGGGGGGAGCTGTTTTTT,CASSAPTSGGELFF,TRBJ2-2,TRBD2,TRBV7-3,-
TGTGCCAGCAGTGCTGGGGGCATCGGGGAGCTGTTTTTT,CASSAGGIGELFF,TRBJ2-2,-,TRBV2,-
TGTGCCAGCAGCTTTCAGGGGGATAGTTCACCCCTCCACTTT,CASSFQGDSSPLHF,TRBJ1-6,TRBD1,TRBV7-9,-
TGTGCCAGCAGTCCCTCTGGCGGGCAGGGGATAAGGTGGAGGACTGAAGCTTTCTTT,CASSPSGGQGIRWRTEAFF,TRBJ1-1,-,TRBV6-6,few
TGTGCCAGCAGTAGGGACAGGGACTATGGCTACACCTTC,CASSRDRDYGYTF,TRBJ1-2,TRBD1,TRBV6-5,-
TGCGCCAGCAGCCCTGATGACAGGGTTGTTTACGAGCAGTACTTC,CASSPDDRVVYEQYF,TRBJ2-7,TRBD1,TRBV5-1,-
TGTGCCATCAGTGTGATAGCGGGGGGTCACAATGAGCAGTTCTTC,CAISVIAGGHNEQFF,TRBJ2-1,TRBD2,TRBV10-3,-
TGTGCCAGCAGGGTTCCAGGGGGTTCACCCCTCCACTTT,CASRVPGGSPLHF,TRBJ1-6,TRBD1,TRBV6-5,few
TGTGCCAGTAGTATAGCGGGGGGATCCTACAATGAGCAGTTCTTC,CASSIAGGSYNEQFF,TRBJ2-1,TRBD2,TRBV19,-
TGTGCCAGCAGCTTGGACAGGGGGCCCACTGAAGCTTTCTTT,CASSLDRGPTEAFF,TRBJ1-1,TRBD1,TRBV11-2,-
TGTGCCAGCATCGTACCGGGGTTGACTGAAGCTTTCTTT,CASIVPGLTEAFF,TRBJ1-1,-,TRBV6-5,-
TGTGCCAGCAGCTTAGATGTGCGCAGGGGTAACGGAAACACCATATATTTT,CASSLDVRRGNGNTIYF,TRBJ1-3,-,TRBV11-2,-
TGTGCCAGCAGCTTAGTTGAGGGCAGCTCCTACGAGCAGTACTTC,CASSLVEGSSYEQYF,TRBJ2-7,-,TRBV11-1,-
TGCGCCAGCAGTGAGCTGGGGGACTTCAATCAGCCCCAGCATTTT,CASSELGDFNQPQHF,TRBJ1-5,-,TRBV10-2,-
TGTGCCTGGAGTGTACGGAGTTTGGTCACTGAAGCTTTCTTT,CAWSVRSLVTEAFF,TRBJ1-1,-,TRBV30,-
TGTGCCATCAGTGAGGCCAGGGGGTCCTATAATTCACCCCTCCACTTT,CAISEARGSYNSPLHF,TRBJ1-6,TRBD1,TRBV10-3,-
TGTGCCAGCAGCTTATTCCCGCGACAGGGTATTAACTATGGCTACACCTTC,CASSLFPRQGINYGYTF,TRBJ1-2,TRBD1,TRBV7-9,once
TGTGCCAGCAGCCAGGGGCTATTGAGCACTGAAGCTTTCTTT,CASSQGLLSTEAFF,TRBJ1-1,-,TRBV5-4,-
TGTGCCATCAGTGAGGTAGCTCAGCCCCAGCATTTT,CAISEVAQPQHF,TRBJ1-5,-,TRBV10-3,-
TGTGCCTGGAGCCCGGACAGGTACAATGAGCAGTTCTTC,CAWSPDRYNEQFF,TRBJ2-1,TRBD1,TRBV30,-
TGCGCCAGCAGCTTGTTTACAGGAAGTAACTATGGCTACACCTTC,CASSLFTGSNYGYTF,TRBJ1-2,-,TRBV5-1,once
TGTGCCAGCAGCCCCCCTAGCGGGGAGAACACCGGGGAGCTGTTTTTT,CASSPPSGENTGELFF,TRBJ2-2,TRBD2,TRBV7-3,-
TGTGCCAGCCACCGGGACAGGGAGTACACTGAAGCTTTCTTT,CASHRDREYTEAFF,TRBJ1-1,TRBD1,TRBV2,-
TGTGCCAGCTCACCACCTTCGGGAAACGGCTACACCTTC,CASSPPSGNGYTF,TRBJ1-2,-,TRBV18,-
TGTGCCAGCAGCTTGGTGCCAGGCTCGGAAGCTTTCTTT,CASSLVPGSEAFF,TRBJ1-1,-,TRBV5-4,-
TGTGCCAGCATCGGAGAGCTCTACAATGAGCAGTTCTTC,CASIGELYNEQFF,TRBJ2-1,-,TRBV12-3/TRBV12-4,-
TGTGCCAGCAGCCCCAGGGGTAATTCACCCCTCCACTTT,CASSPRGNSPLHF,TRBJ1-6,-,TRBV5-4,-
TGTGCCAGTAGGCATCAGGGGTTAAGGACTGAAGCTTTCTTT,CASRHQGLRTEAFF,TRBJ1-1,-,TRBV19,-
TGTGCCAGCAGTTTATTGTCGGGGGGCTCCTACGAGCAGTACTTC,CASSLLSGGSYEQYF,TRBJ2-7,TRBD2,TRBV27,few
TGTGCCAGCAGACAAACCGGGACAGGGTATACAGATACGCAGTATTTT,CASRQTGTGYTDTQYF,TRBJ2-3,TRBD1,TRBV27,-
TGTGCCAGCAAGTCGGGGGAAAGGGGCTACACCTTC,CASKSGERGYTF,TRBJ1-2,-,TRBV6-5,-
TGTGCCAGCTCACCACGCGGGGGTCAAGAGACCCAGTACTTC,CASSPRGGQETQYF,TRBJ2-5,TRBD2,TRBV18,-
TGTGCCAGCAGCCAAGAGATTGACAGCGGGCCCCTCCACTTT,CASSQEIDSGPLHF,TRBJ1-6,-,TRBV4-2,once
TGTGCCAGCAGGGTGGGCTCACCCCTCCACTTT,CASRVGSPLHF,TRBJ1-6,-,TRBV2,-
TGCGCCAGCAGCTTATCTACAGGGATAGAGAGGGTCTATGGCTACACCTTC,CASSLSTGIERVYGYTF,TRBJ1-2,-,TRBV5-1,-
TGTGCCAGCAGCTCCTACAGACAGGTCGGAAACACCATATATTTT,CASSSYRQVGNTIYF,TRBJ1-3,-,TRBV13,once
TGTGCCAGCGGGCCTGGGACAGGGGGATCCTATAATTCACCCCTCCACTTT,CASGPGTGGSYNSPLHF,TRBJ1-6,TRBD1,TRBV5-4,-
TGTGCCAGCAGCGTAGTAGGCAGGGCTAACAATGAGCAGTTCTTC,CASSVVGRANNEQFF,TRBJ2-1,-,TRBV9,-
TGTGCCACCAGTAGAGAAGTGGGGACAGGAGCAACTAACTATGGCTACACCTTC,CATSREVGTGATNYGYTF,TRBJ1-2,TRBD1,TRBV15,-
TGTGCCATCAGTAAGGGACAGGGGGCTCAAGAGCAGTACTTC,CAISKGQGAQEQYF,TRBJ2-7,TRBD1,TRBV10-3,-
TGTGCTAGTGGTTTGGTATCGTTTGGGCCGAACACTGAAGCTTTCTTT,CASGLVSFGPNTEAFF,TRBJ1-1,-,TRBV12-5,-